Included here is one TCR beta chain sequence, with context. Its target is not known. This specimen belongs to a study of shared clonotypes between healthy human individuals. Study as a whole: The study drew on two women and a few men aged 18 to 49 as donors.

Per the study methods: Because ImmunoSEQ provided only junction sequences with no quality scores, the filtering differed. Sequenced by immunoSEQ multiplex PCR; TCRdb stores in-frame clones only, minus some. The V and J calls and clone size come from that table; D and trimming were worked out from the DNA. The sample lists 950,000 to 1,300,000 clones, around 76% occurring once. V was trimmed by 2 bases and J by 2 bases, leaving 13 bases between them. Germline CDR1 SGHAT, CDR2 FQNNGV. The CDR3 covers 15 residues. Study-level points and caveats: Shared across several donors were around 5% of the naive CD4 clonotypes.

The rearrangement joins TRBV11-2 to TRBJ2-7; D perhaps matches TRBD2 (6 bases). Specimen: memory CD4+ T cells sorted from blood. The subset is: CD45RA-negative fraction. This TCR derives from a man aged 18 to 30 in good health. The CDR3 DNA reads TGTGCCAGCAGCTTATTTGCGGGGTCCCCCTACGAGCAGTACTTC. It translates to CASSLFAGSPYEQYF.